A selection of T cell receptor beta chains follows, all from one sample in a study of blood T cell repertoires in COVID-19. Measured with immunoSEQ multiplex PCR; TCRdb has only the in-frame clones, and not every one. This sample has about 260,000 clones, with around 87% found just once. The sample was peripheral blood. Receptors originate from a woman in her forties or fifties with acute or convalescent COVID-19. CDR3s include the opening cysteine and the closing phenylalanine or tryptophan. The D gene is left open where the match is weak. Rows give clone size only sometimes, using once, few, many, or a class for an expanded clone.

j_gene: TRBJ1-1
len: 14
v_gene: TRBV7-3
d_gene: .
abundance: .
CDR3nt: TGTGCCAGCAGCTTAGGGGGCCTGAACACTGAAGCTTTCTTT
CDR3aa: CASSLGGLNTEAFF

j_gene: TRBJ2-5
len: 14
v_gene: TRBV10-2
d_gene: TRBD2
abundance: .
CDR3nt: TGCGCCAGCAGTGAGGCGGCTAGCGGGTTGACCCAGTACTTC
CDR3aa: CASSEAASGLTQYF

j_gene: TRBJ2-7
len: 15
v_gene: TRBV10-3
d_gene: TRBD2
abundance: .
CDR3nt: TGTGCCATCAGTGAGCAGGGACTAGCGGGCTACGAGCAGTACTTC
CDR3aa: CAISEQGLAGYEQYF

j_gene: TRBJ1-5
len: 17
v_gene: TRBV5-8
d_gene: TRBD1
abundance: .
CDR3nt: TGTGCCAGCAGCTTCCGGGACAGGTCGTATAGCAATCAGCCCCAGCATTTT
CDR3aa: CASSFRDRSYSNQPQHF

j_gene: TRBJ2-3
len: 14
v_gene: TRBV6-2/TRBV6-3
d_gene: TRBD2
abundance: .
CDR3nt: TGTGCCAGCAGTTACCAAGCGGGACCAGATACGCAGTATTTT
CDR3aa: CASSYQAGPDTQYF

j_gene: TRBJ1-2
len: 18
v_gene: TRBV28
d_gene: .
abundance: .
CDR3nt: TGTGCCAGCAGCAAGGCGGGGCTCACCGCACTACCTAACTATGGCTACACCTTC
CDR3aa: CASSKAGLTALPNYGYTF

j_gene: TRBJ2-1
len: 17
v_gene: TRBV15
d_gene: .
abundance: few
CDR3nt: TGTGCCACCAGCAATACTAAGGCGGGGCCAGCCTACAATGAGCAGTTCTTC
CDR3aa: CATSNTKAGPAYNEQFF

j_gene: TRBJ1-5
len: 16
v_gene: TRBV7-2
d_gene: .
abundance: large
CDR3nt: TGTGCCAGCAGCTTCGCCGGGGACACCATCAATCAGCCCCAGCATTTT
CDR3aa: CASSFAGDTINQPQHF

j_gene: TRBJ1-6
len: 15
v_gene: TRBV18
d_gene: .
abundance: .
CDR3nt: TGTGCCAGCTCTCTAACGGGGGGCTCTGATTCACCCCTCCACTTT
CDR3aa: CASSLTGGSDSPLHF

j_gene: TRBJ2-2
len: 15
v_gene: TRBV28
d_gene: TRBD2
abundance: few
CDR3nt: TGTGCCAGCAGTTTTTCGACTAGCGGAACCGGGGAGCTGTTTTTT
CDR3aa: CASSFSTSGTGELFF

j_gene: TRBJ1-1
len: 15
v_gene: TRBV18
d_gene: .
abundance: .
CDR3nt: TGTGCCAGCTCACCGAGCGCGGGGGGATCCACTGAAGCTTTCTTT
CDR3aa: CASSPSAGGSTEAFF

j_gene: TRBJ2-4
len: 16
v_gene: TRBV28
d_gene: TRBD2
abundance: .
CDR3nt: TGTGCCAGCAGCTCCAGACTAGCGGGAGATATCGACATTCAGTACTTC
CDR3aa: CASSSRLAGDIDIQYF

j_gene: TRBJ1-1
len: 14
v_gene: TRBV7-8
d_gene: .
abundance: .
CDR3nt: TGTGCCAGCAGCTTAGGGCTAGGGAACACTGAAGCTTTCTTT
CDR3aa: CASSLGLGNTEAFF

j_gene: TRBJ2-1
len: 15
v_gene: TRBV4-1
d_gene: .
abundance: .
CDR3nt: TGCGCCAGCAGCCCTAATGAATATACCGGGACATCAAGGTTCTTC
CDR3aa: CASSPNEYTGTSRFF

j_gene: TRBJ2-7
len: 13
v_gene: TRBV6-5
d_gene: .
abundance: once
CDR3nt: TGTGCCAGCAGTTACTTTCCTCTCGACGAGCAGTACTTC
CDR3aa: CASSYFPLDEQYF

j_gene: TRBJ2-7
len: 16
v_gene: TRBV7-9
d_gene: TRBD2
abundance: .
CDR3nt: TGTGCCACCCCGGCCCCCGGGACTAGCGGGGTTTACGAGCAGTACTTC
CDR3aa: CATPAPGTSGVYEQYF

j_gene: TRBJ1-5
len: 14
v_gene: TRBV7-2
d_gene: .
abundance: .
CDR3nt: TGTGCCAGCAGCCAGAGGACAGGCAATCAGCCCCAGCATTTT
CDR3aa: CASSQRTGNQPQHF

j_gene: TRBJ2-1
len: 15
v_gene: TRBV7-2
d_gene: TRBD1
abundance: .
CDR3nt: TGTGCCAGCAGACGAATCGGACAGGGTTACAATGAGCAGTTCTTC
CDR3aa: CASRRIGQGYNEQFF

j_gene: TRBJ1-1
len: 16
v_gene: TRBV7-3
d_gene: .
abundance: .
CDR3nt: TGTGCCAGCAGCTTAAAAGGGGGAGCAGGTCGGGCTGAAGCTTTCTTT
CDR3aa: CASSLKGGAGRAEAFF

j_gene: TRBJ2-7
len: 15
v_gene: TRBV28
d_gene: .
abundance: .
CDR3nt: TGTGCCAGCACCCTAGGGGGGGCGAGCTCCTACGAGCAGTACTTC
CDR3aa: CASTLGGASSYEQYF

j_gene: TRBJ1-3
len: 16
v_gene: TRBV3-1/TRBV3-2
d_gene: .
abundance: .
CDR3nt: TGTGCCAGCAGCCAAGATTTGGCAGATCTCGGAAACACCATATATTTT
CDR3aa: CASSQDLADLGNTIYF

j_gene: TRBJ2-7
len: 12
v_gene: TRBV7-2
d_gene: .
abundance: .
CDR3nt: TGTGCCAGCAGCTGGGAGGTCTACGAGCAGTACTTC
CDR3aa: CASSWEVYEQYF

j_gene: TRBJ1-4
len: 14
v_gene: TRBV7-9
d_gene: .
abundance: .
CDR3nt: TGTGCCAGCAGCTCGACAGCGGAGGGTGAAAAACTGTTTTTT
CDR3aa: CASSSTAEGEKLFF

j_gene: TRBJ2-5
len: 15
v_gene: TRBV5-6
d_gene: TRBD2
abundance: once
CDR3nt: TGTGCCAGCAGCTTTGTATCGGGAGGATGGGAGACCCAGTACTTC
CDR3aa: CASSFVSGGWETQYF

j_gene: TRBJ1-4
len: 14
v_gene: TRBV6-2/TRBV6-3
d_gene: .
abundance: .
CDR3nt: TGTGCCAGCAGTTACGACGGGGGGCAAGAAAAACTGTTTTTT
CDR3aa: CASSYDGGQEKLFF

j_gene: TRBJ2-3
len: 15
v_gene: TRBV24-1
d_gene: TRBD2
abundance: .
CDR3nt: TGTGCCACCCGAGCTAGCGGGGGGGGCACAGATACGCAGTATTTT
CDR3aa: CATRASGGGTDTQYF

j_gene: TRBJ1-5
len: 15
v_gene: TRBV7-2
d_gene: .
abundance: .
CDR3nt: TGTGCCAGCAGCCGCTGGGGGGGCTCGGGTCAGCCCCAGCATTTT
CDR3aa: CASSRWGGSGQPQHF

j_gene: TRBJ2-5
len: 14
v_gene: TRBV7-9
d_gene: TRBD1
abundance: .
CDR3nt: TGTGCCAGCAGCCAGACAGGGGGCTTAAAGACCCAGTACTTC
CDR3aa: CASSQTGGLKTQYF